Described below is a single TCR beta chain sequence and its context. Its target is unknown. Germline loops: CDR1 SGHAT, CDR2 FQNNGV. V gave up 1 base and J gave up 9 bases, with 13 bases separating them. The length of the CDR3 is 14 residues. This sample is part of a study of OX40 agonist ivuxolimab in advanced cancers. Study at large: A male proportion of 82.7% was recorded, with mean age 60 years and range roughly 23 to 79. Study observations and caveats: It was not determined which antigens were specifically recognized by the peripheral T cells that had undergone clonal expansion. Clonal expansion from baseline to week 6 occurred in both CD4+ and CD8+ T cells.

Sequenced by immunoSEQ multiplex PCR; TCRdb stores in-frame clones only, minus some. This sample has tens of thousands of clones, with 87% found just once. This chain connects TRBV11-2 to TRBJ2-1; D not certain. Sequencing was performed on CD4+ or CD8+ T cells sorted from blood, taken in a trial of the OX40 agonist ivuxolimab. This TCR was sampled from an adult with an advanced solid tumor such as melanoma, head and neck, liver or kidney cancer. The CDR3 spells CASSLGPGVGEQFF. In nucleotides, the CDR3 is TGTGCCAGCAGCTTAGGTCCAGGTGTTGGTGAGCAGTTCTTC.